Listed here is a single T cell receptor beta chain. Antigen specificity is unknown. The CDR3 contains 15 residues. The germline gives CDR1 KGHDR, CDR2 SFDVKD. Trimming at V came to 3 bases and at J to 10 bases, leaving 9 bases not matched to a gene. The source of the sample is a study of blood T cells in healthy people across ages. A second PCR of roughly 7 to 11 cycles used a sample-barcoded 5' primer and a J-beta primer mix. Every single cDNA molecule received a tag from a template-switch adaptor with 12 random nucleotides. TCRdb re-analysed the 5' RACE reads in MiXCR, keeping a single row per CDR3 protein. The data contain 1,500,000 or so distinct CDR3 sequences, roughly 59% of them seen just once; the ten biggest clones take up roughly 6.3%. Sample donors were healthy Caucasian individuals that came from Russia, aged roughly 6 to 95. Study-wide points: Measured against age, TCR beta diversity per million T cells decreased in a roughly linear manner.

The TCR sequence derives from a man younger than 35 in good health. Sequenced input: blood. The chain uses TRBV24-1 and TRBJ1-4; TRBD1 matches 8 bases. CDR3 in amino acids: CATSDAGTGGGKLFF. DNA for the CDR3: TGTGCCACCAGTGATGCCGGGACAGGTGGGGGAAAACTGTTTTTT.